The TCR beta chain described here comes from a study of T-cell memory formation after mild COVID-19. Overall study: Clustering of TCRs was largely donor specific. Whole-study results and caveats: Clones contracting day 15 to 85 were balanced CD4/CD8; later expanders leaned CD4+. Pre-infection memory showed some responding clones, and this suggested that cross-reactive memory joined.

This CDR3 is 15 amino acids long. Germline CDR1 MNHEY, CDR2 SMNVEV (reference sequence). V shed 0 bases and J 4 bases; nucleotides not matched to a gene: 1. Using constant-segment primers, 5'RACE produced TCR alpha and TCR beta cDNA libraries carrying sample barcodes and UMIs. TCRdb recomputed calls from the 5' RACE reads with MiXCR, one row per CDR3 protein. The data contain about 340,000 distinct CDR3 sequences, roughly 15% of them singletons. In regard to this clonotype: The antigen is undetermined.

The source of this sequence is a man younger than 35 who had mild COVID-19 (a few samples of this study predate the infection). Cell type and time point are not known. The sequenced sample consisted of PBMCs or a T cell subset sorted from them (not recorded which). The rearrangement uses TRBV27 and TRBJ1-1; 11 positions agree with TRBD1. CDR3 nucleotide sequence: TGTGCCAGCAGTTTATCCGGGACAGGGGGCACTGAAGCTTTCTTT. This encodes CASSLSGTGGTEAFF.